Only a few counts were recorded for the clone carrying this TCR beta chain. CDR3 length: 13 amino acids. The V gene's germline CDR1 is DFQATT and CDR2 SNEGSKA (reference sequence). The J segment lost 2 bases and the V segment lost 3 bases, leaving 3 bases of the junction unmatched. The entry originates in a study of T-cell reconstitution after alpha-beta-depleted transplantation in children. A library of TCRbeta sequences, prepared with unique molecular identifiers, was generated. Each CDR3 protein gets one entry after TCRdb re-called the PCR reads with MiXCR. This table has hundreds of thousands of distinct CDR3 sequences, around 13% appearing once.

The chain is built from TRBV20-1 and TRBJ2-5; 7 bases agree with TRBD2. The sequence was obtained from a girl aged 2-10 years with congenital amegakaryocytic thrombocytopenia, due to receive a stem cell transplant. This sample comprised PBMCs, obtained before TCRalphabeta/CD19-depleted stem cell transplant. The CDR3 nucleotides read TGCAGTGCTAGGGGAGGGTGGCAAGAGACCCAGTACTTC. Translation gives CSARGGWQETQYF.